The 18 T cell receptor beta chains below were found in one sample sequenced in a study of blood T cell repertoires in COVID-19. Data came from immunoSEQ multiplex PCR; TCRdb stores just in-frame clones and leaves some out. The data hold 270,000 or so clones, with roughly 80% observed a single time. Sequenced: peripheral blood. Receptors were obtained from a human donor with COVID-19, enrolled during active disease. The donor label of this sample is uncertain.

This clone is classed as medium-sized. The rearrangement joins TRBV11-3 to TRBJ2-1; weak D call: TRBD2 (6 bases). Germline CDR1 SGHNT, CDR2 YENEEA. This CDR3 has 13 amino acids. V lost 0 bases to trimming and J lost 9 bases, with 9 bases between them. The CDR3 sequence is CASSLEIGSEQFF. The CDR3 DNA reads as TGTGCCAGCAGCTTAGAAATCGGGAGTGAGCAGTTCTTC.

This chain uses TRBV10-3 with TRBJ2-2; the D is unclear. V lost 0 bases and J 1 base, leaving 6 bases between the germline ends. This CDR3 comprises 15 residues. CDR1 ENHRY and CDR2 SYGVKD come from the germline V gene. The CDR3 region has the DNA TGTGCCATCAGTGAGTCAGGCGGGAACACCGGGGAGCTGTTTTTT. This translates into CAISESGGNTGELFF.

The chain recombines TRBV29-1 with TRBJ2-7, with D maybe TRBD1 (5 bases). Germline CDR1 reads SQVTM; CDR2 reads ANQGSEA. The CDR3 is 14 amino acids. The ends were cut back, 3 bases at V and 3 bases at J, with 15 bases in the middle. The CDR3 loop is CSVDSQGTGYEQYF. CDR3 bases: TGCAGCGTTGACTCCCAGGGTACTGGCTACGAGCAGTACTTC.

This chain uses TRBV7-2 with TRBJ1-1; 8 positions match TRBD1. The CDR3 sequence is 14 residues long. CDR1 SGHTA and CDR2 FQGNSA come from the germline V gene. The trim removed 3 bases at V and 5 bases at J, leaving 5 bases unmatched. DNA of the CDR3: TGTGCCAGCAGCTTGACAGGGGATGGGACTGAAGCTTTCTTT. This codes for CASSLTGDGTEAFF. Looking up the rest from reference TRBV7-2 and TRBJ1-1 gives the full variable domain: GAGVSQSPSNKVTEKGKDVELRCDPISGHTALYWYRQSLGQGLEFLIYFQGNSAPDKSGLPSDRFSAERTGGSVSTLTIQRTQQEDSAVYLCASSLTGDGTEAFFGQGTRLTVV.

This clone occurred a few times. This chain joins TRBV4-3 and TRBJ2-5; tentative D call: TRBD1 (6 bases). Per the germline V gene, CDR1 is LGHNA and CDR2 is YSLEER. The CDR3 has 15 residues. Trimming shortened V by 0 bases and J by 7 bases, and 15 bases separated the two germline ends. In nucleotides, the CDR3 is TGCGCCAGCAGCCAAGATTGGTCGCAGGGGATGACCCAGTACTTC. Amino acids: CASSQDWSQGMTQYF.

The rearrangement joins TRBV5-1 to TRBJ1-5; TRBD1 agrees at 8 bases. Trimming removed 0 bases from V and 4 bases from J; junction bases left unmatched: 3. The CDR3 contains 15 residues. Germline-derived CDR1 and CDR2 are SGHRS and YFSETQ. The CDR3 DNA reads as TGCGCCAGCAGCTTGGCAGGGGGCGAAAATCAGCCCCAGCATTTT. Translated: CASSLAGGENQPQHF.

The chain uses TRBV3-1 (or the pseudogene TRBV3-2) and TRBJ2-5, with 9 nucleotides matching TRBD2. J was trimmed by 5 bases and V by 3 bases; bases with no gene match: 4. CDR1 LGHDT and CDR2 YNNKEL come from the germline V gene (reference sequence). The CDR3 is 14 amino acids. CDR3 nucleotides: TGTGCCAGCAGCCAGACTAGCGGTTGGGAGACCCAGTACTTC. Protein product: CASSQTSGWETQYF.

V is TRBV7-3 and J is TRBJ2-1; D is uncertain. Germline V lookup: CDR1 SGHTA, CDR2 FQGTGA. This CDR3 has 14 amino acids. Deletions cut 1 base from V and 2 bases from J, with 6 bases between. The CDR3 bases are TGTGCCAGCAGCTTAAGCGGCCCCTACAATGAGCAGTTCTTC. It yields the protein CASSLSGPYNEQFF.

The rearrangement links TRBV5-1 to TRBJ2-3; 9 bases align to TRBD2. This CDR3 is built from 16 residues. CDR1 SGHRS and CDR2 YFSETQ come from the germline V gene. V dropped 2 bases and J dropped 1; count of bases not matched to a gene: 5. The CDR3 here is CASSFRREGGTDTQYF. DNA for the CDR3: TGCGCCAGCAGCTTTAGGCGGGAGGGAGGCACAGATACGCAGTATTTT.

The chain links TRBV14 to TRBJ2-4; unclear D gene. Between the trimmed V and J ends, which lost 1 base and 5 bases, there was a span of 6 bases. There are 13 residues in the CDR3. Per the germline V gene, CDR1 is SGHDN and CDR2 is FVKESK. The DNA of the CDR3 is TGTGCCAGCAGCCAAGCACTGCAAAACATTCAGTACTTC. Translation: CASSQALQNIQYF.

This clone was seen a few times. The chain links TRBV30 to TRBJ1-4, with D possibly being TRBD1 (6 bases). The germline gives CDR1 GTSNPN, CDR2 SVGIG (reference sequence). The CDR3 spans 13 residues. The V and J ends lost 5 bases and 8 bases respectively, with 15 bases between them. The CDR3 loop reads CAWGTGLREKLFF. CDR3 DNA: TGTGCCTGGGGAACAGGGTTGAGGGAAAAACTGTTTTTT.

V and J are TRBV7-9 and TRBJ1-2, with TRBD1 matching over 12 bases. Per germline, CDR1 SEHNR and CDR2 FQNEAQ (reference sequence). The CDR3 has 16 residues. After removal of 0 bases from V and 8 bases from J, the junction contained 7 bases not matched to a gene. As DNA, the CDR3 is TGTGCCAGCAGCTTAGCCGGGACAGGGGGCTTGGTCGGCTACACCTTC. Its protein is CASSLAGTGGLVGYTF.

This sequence joins TRBV27 and TRBJ1-4, with 10 nucleotides matching TRBD1. Germline V gene data show CDR1 as MNHEY and CDR2 as SMNVEV (reference sequence). The length of the CDR3 is 18 residues. V gave up 6 bases and J gave up 3 bases; unmatched junction bases: 13. The chain's CDR3 is CASSIDGQGVSANEKLFF. For the CDR3, the DNA is TGTGCCAGCAGCATTGACGGACAGGGGGTGTCGGCTAATGAAAAACTGTTTTTT.

A few counts support this clone. The CDR3 sequence: CASSRGQGAMNTEAFF. The CDR3 nucleotides read TGTGCCAGTAGTCGGGGACAGGGGGCTATGAACACTGAAGCTTTCTTT. The chain carries TRBV19 and TRBJ1-1, with 12 bases lining up with TRBD1. The CDR3 sequence is 16 residues long. V shed 5 bases and J 0 bases; nucleotides not matched to a gene: 4. CDR1 is LNHDA, CDR2 SQIVND, per germline (reference sequence).

The rearrangement uses TRBV6-5 and TRBJ1-2; TRBD1 agrees at 8 bases. The trim removed 5 bases at V and 7 bases at J, leaving 12 bases unmatched. Germline V gene lookup returns CDR1 MNHEY and CDR2 SVGAGI. The length of the CDR3 is 15 residues. The CDR3 region has the DNA TGTGCCAGCAGTCCCCTCGCGATGGACAGGGCTGGCTACACCTTC. It yields the protein CASSPLAMDRAGYTF.

The V call is TRBV11-1, the J call TRBJ2-5; D not certain. Germline V gives CDR1 SGHAT, CDR2 FQDESV (reference sequence). CDR3 length equals 13 residues. Deletions cut 3 bases from V and 2 bases from J, with 7 bases between. This CDR3 is CASSFSSQETQYF. The CDR3 nucleotides are TGTGCCAGCAGCTTTTCCAGTCAAGAGACCCAGTACTTC.

The V and J genes are TRBV2 and TRBJ1-2; 7 bases are a match to TRBD1. CDR3 length: 14 amino acids. Germline-derived CDR1 and CDR2 are SNHLY and FYNNEI. J was trimmed by 7 bases and V by 1 base; bases with no gene match: 6. The CDR3 DNA reads TGTGCCAGCAGTGAAGAGTCAGGGGGTCTTGGCTACACCTTC. It is translated as CASSEESGGLGYTF. Together with reference TRBV2 and TRBJ1-2, the CDR3 gives the full variable domain: EPEVTQTPSHQVTQMGQEVILRCVPISNHLYFYWYRQILGQKVEFLVSFYNNEISEKSEIFDDQFSVERPDGSNFTLKIRSTKLEDSAMYFCASSEESGGLGYTFGSGTRLTVV.

V usage is TRBV3-1 (or the pseudogene TRBV3-2) and J usage is TRBJ1-1, with unresolved D. The CDR3 sequence is 15 residues long. Trimming removed 0 bases at V and 0 bases at J, with 8 bases between. Germline-derived CDR1 and CDR2 are LGHDT and YNNKEL (reference sequence). The CDR3 region is CASSQDPGLNTEAFF. Here the CDR3 DNA reads TGTGCCAGCAGCCAAGATCCGGGATTGAACACTGAAGCTTTCTTT.